These 21 T cell receptor beta chains were sequenced from one sample in a study of molecular identifiers for immune sequencing clone quantification. MiXCR, applied by TCRdb to the PCR reads, yields one record per CDR3 protein. The sample includes approximately 550,000 distinct CDR3 sequences, 20% to 25% seen only once; the top ten take 0.84%. Sequences were obtained from naive CD8+ T cells from blood, with Jurkat cell RNA spiked in. This sample's subset: FACS-sorted CD8+CD4-CCR7+CD45RA+ naive T cells. The receptor source for this set is a human donor in good health. Some libraries in this study had Jurkat cell RNA spiked in.

In its sample, this clonotype was seen a few times. The rearrangement joins TRBV4-3 to TRBJ2-2; D might be TRBD1 (6 bases). V gave up 0 bases and J gave up 6 bases, with 17 bases separating them. This CDR3 is 17 amino acids long. Germline V gene sequence: CDR1 LGHNA, CDR2 YSLEER. The CDR3 protein is CASSQDRVGAAPGELFF. In DNA, the CDR3 is TGCGCCAGCAGCCAAGATCGGGTGGGGGCCGCACCCGGGGAGCTGTTTTTT.

For this clonotype: Since a much larger clone is just one base distant, this may be a read error. The chain couples TRBV4-1 to TRBJ2-4; 10 bases align to TRBD2. The CDR3 has 16 residues. V trimming: 2 bases; J trimming: 15 bases; junction bases outside the gene matches: 16. The germline gives CDR1 MGHRA, CDR2 YSYEKL. In nucleotides, the CDR3 is TGCGCCAGCAGCCAATATTTCAGCGGGGGGGCCTACGAGCGGTACTTC. It encodes CASSQYFSGGAYERYF.

This clonotype was recorded at least ten times. The chain combines TRBV6-5 with TRBJ2-3; no firm D call. V was trimmed by 4 bases and J by 5 bases, leaving 7 bases between them. Germline loops: CDR1 MNHEY, CDR2 SVGAGI. The CDR3 runs 12 residues. The CDR3: CASSSDVDTQYF. As DNA, the CDR3 is TGTGCCAGCAGTTCGGATGTAGATACGCAGTATTTT.

This clonotype was counted only a few times. The CDR3 DNA sequence: TGTGCCAGCAGCTTAATTGGGACTAGCGAATGGGTGGGCACAGATACGCAGTATTTT. Translated: CASSLIGTSEWVGTDTQYF. This chain connects TRBV7-8 to TRBJ2-3; 10 bases are shared with TRBD2. Germline V CDR1 and CDR2: SGHVS, FQNEAQ. J was trimmed by 1 base and V by 2 bases; bases with no gene match: 12. The CDR3 is 19 residues long.

This clonotype was recorded at least ten times. The V call is TRBV5-1, the J call TRBJ1-1, with D uncertain. The V and J ends lost 5 bases and 1 base respectively, with 6 bases between them. From germline, CDR1 is SGHRS and CDR2 YFSETQ. This CDR3 region has 12 residues. The CDR3 DNA sequence: TGCGCCAGCAGACATGCGAACACTGAAGCTTTCTTT. It codes for CASRHANTEAFF.

The V call is TRBV20-1, the J call TRBJ2-7, with D possibly matching TRBD1 (6 bases). The CDR3 contains 15 residues. Germline V gene lookup returns CDR1 DFQATT and CDR2 SNEGSKA (reference sequence). The germline V and J ends were trimmed by 1 base and 3 bases, with 16 bases remaining between them. CDR3 residues: CSARVSRQVHYEQYF. CDR3 sequence (DNA): TGCAGTGCTAGAGTCAGCAGACAGGTTCACTACGAGCAGTACTTC.

The rearrangement uses TRBV7-9 and TRBJ1-3, with a tentative D call TRBD1 (5 bases). This CDR3 contains 14 residues. Trimming took off 8 bases at V and 0 bases at J, with 11 bases between the two ends. Looked up from germline, CDR1 is SEHNR and CDR2 is FQNEAQ (reference sequence). DNA of the CDR3: TGTGCCAGCTACGGGGGGTACTCTGGAAACACCATATATTTT. As protein: CASYGGYSGNTIYF.

This clonotype has only a few counts. The rearrangement links TRBV4-1 to TRBJ1-1, with TRBD1 matching over 9 bases. The junction had 12 bases not matched to a gene; V was cut back by 5 bases and J by 2 bases. Germline V gives CDR1 MGHRA, CDR2 YSYEKL. This CDR3 is built from 17 residues. This CDR3 reads CASSNSVQGALNTEAFF. CDR3 DNA sequence: TGCGCCAGCAGCAACTCGGTACAGGGGGCGCTTAACACTGAAGCTTTCTTT.

In its sample, this clonotype was seen a few times. J is TRBJ1-1 and V is TRBV7-9; possible D gene TRBD1, 5 bases. In germline, CDR1 is SEHNR, CDR2 FQNEAQ (reference sequence). CDR3 size: 14 residues. Trimming cost V 1 base and J 10 bases, with 16 bases left between them. The CDR3 loop is CASSLGDALRGAFF. The DNA of the CDR3 is TGTGCCAGCAGCTTAGGTGACGCTCTAAGGGGAGCTTTCTTT. The variable domain in full, completed from reference TRBV7-9 and TRBJ1-1, reads DTGVSQNPRHKITKRGQNVTFRCDPISEHNRLYWYRQTLGQGPEFLTYFQNEAQLEKSRLLSDRFSAERPKGSFSTLEIQRTEQGDSAMYLCASSLGDALRGAFFGQGTRLTVV.

At least ten counts were recorded for this clonotype. This chain connects TRBV2 to TRBJ2-3; 10 bases are shared with TRBD2. From germline, CDR1 is SNHLY and CDR2 FYNNEI. Germline trimming cut 4 bases from V and 1 base from J; bases unmatched to any gene: 2. CDR3 length: 15 amino acids. The CDR3 bases are TGTGCCAGCAGTGGGACTAGCGGTCGCACAGATACGCAGTATTTT. Translation: CASSGTSGRTDTQYF.

As to this clonotype: This CDR3 is missing its conserved last phenylalanine or tryptophan, likely due to a read error. The rearrangement joins TRBV6-2 or TRBV6-3 to TRBJ2-5; D possibly matches TRBD1 or TRBD2 (6 bases each). This CDR3 has 15 amino acids. The V end was cut by 4 bases, the J end by 5 bases, with 17 bases between. The V gene's germline CDR1 is MNHEY and CDR2 SVGEGT. Here the CDR3 reads CASSWGGQFQETQYL. CDR3 bases: TGTGCCAGCAGTTGGGGAGGACAGTTCCAGGAGACCCAGTACCTC.

This clonotype was seen repeatedly, ten times or more. The chain joins TRBV20-1 to TRBJ2-5; unclear D gene. The CDR3 has 14 residues. V was clipped by 0 bases and J by 0 bases, with 8 bases between them. The germline V gene has CDR1 DFQATT and CDR2 SNEGSKA (reference sequence). CDR3 in amino acids: CSARDGRYQETQYF. In DNA form, the CDR3 reads TGCAGTGCTAGAGATGGCAGGTACCAAGAGACCCAGTACTTC.

Remarks on this clonotype: One end of the junction fails to match germline, which may point to a read error. CDR3 DNA sequence: TGTGCCAGCAGCACCCCGGACAGGGCCAGCCTCACTGAAGCTTCCTTT. Translating gives CASSTPDRASLTEASF. The V call is TRBV7-9, the J call TRBJ1-1; 8 nucleotides align to TRBD1. The CDR3 is made up of 16 amino acids. CDR1 is SEHNR, CDR2 FQNEAQ, per germline (reference sequence).

This clonotype was observed a handful of times. The rearrangement uses TRBV4-2 and TRBJ2-7; D is undetermined. Trimming took 0 bases from V and 6 from J, leaving 9 bases between them. CDR3 length equals 13 residues. Germline lookup yields CDR1 LGHNA and CDR2 YNFKEQ. As DNA, the CDR3 is TGTGCCAGCAGCCAAGAAATACGTTCCGAGCAGTACTTC. Encoded protein: CASSQEIRSEQYF.

The sample holds one count of this clonotype. V is TRBV12-3 or TRBV12-4 and J is TRBJ2-5; no clear D. V lost 4 bases, J lost 5 bases, and 20 bases lay in between. The CDR3 spans 16 residues. As DNA, the CDR3 is TGTGCCAGCAGTTCCCGAGGATCCAGGTCAGCGGAGACCCAGTACTTC. It is translated as CASSSRGSRSAETQYF.

Concerning this clonotype itself: At one of its ends the junction is not consistent with the germline gene, which may arise from a read error. The chain has TRBV30 and TRBJ2-3; D may be TRBD2 (5 bases). This CDR3 comprises 14 residues. Germline lookup yields CDR1 GTSNPN and CDR2 SVGIG (reference sequence). The CDR3 DNA reads TGTGCCCGGAGGACGGGTTTTGGCACAGATACGCAGTATTTT. It encodes CARRTGFGTDTQYF. Full variable domain (missing parts from reference TRBV30 and TRBJ2-3): SQTIHQWPATLVQPVGSPLSLECTVEGTSNPNLYWYRQAAGRGLQLLFYSVGIGQISSEVPQNLSASRPQDRQFILSSKKLLLSDSGFYLCARRTGFGTDTQYFGPGTRLTVL.

This clonotype has ten or more counts. The chain links TRBV11-2 to TRBJ2-1; D is uncertain. The CDR3 runs to 11 residues. Germline-derived CDR1 and CDR2 are SGHAT and FQNNGV. Between the trimmed V and J ends, which lost 2 bases and 7 bases, there was a span of 3 bases. The CDR3 reads CASSLLNEQFF. CDR3 coding DNA: TGTGCCAGCAGCTTACTGAATGAGCAGTTCTTC.

This clonotype was seen a few times. This chain links TRBV27 with TRBJ1-4; no definite D call. The CDR3 sequence is 15 residues long. Germline loops: CDR1 MNHEY, CDR2 SMNVEV (reference sequence). V was clipped by 5 bases and J by 3 bases, with 13 bases between them. CDR3 in DNA: TGTGCCAGCAGTCCCCTTTTGGGCCCTAATGAAAAACTGTTTTTT. Encoded protein: CASSPLLGPNEKLFF. Together with reference TRBV27 and TRBJ1-4, the CDR3 gives the full variable domain: EAQVTQNPRYLITVTGKKLTVTCSQNMNHEYMSWYRQDPGLGLRQIYYSMNVEVTDKGDVPEGYKVSRKEKRNFPLILESPSPNQTSLYFCASSPLLGPNEKLFFGSGTQLSVL.

This clonotype was seen repeatedly, ten times or more. The V gene is TRBV2, the J gene TRBJ1-1; the D is unclear. Trimming left V 0 bases short and J 8 bases short, with 4 bases between. CDR3 length equals 11 residues. CDR1 and CDR2 (germline): SNHLY, FYNNEI. The CDR3 protein is CASSEAREAFF. DNA for the CDR3: TGTGCCAGCAGTGAAGCTCGGGAAGCTTTCTTT.

This clonotype came up many times. This chain links TRBV28 with TRBJ2-3, with 8 bases fitting TRBD2. The CDR3 has 14 residues. After removal of 7 bases from V and 0 bases from J, the junction contained 3 bases not matched to a gene. Germline-derived CDR1 and CDR2 are MDHEN and SYDVKM. The chain's CDR3 is CASTLAGSTDTQYF. The CDR3 DNA is TGTGCCAGCACCCTAGCGGGTAGCACAGATACGCAGTATTTT.

Only a few counts were recorded for this clonotype. V usage is TRBV19 and J usage is TRBJ2-3; D is unclear. The CDR3 spans 15 residues. Germline CDR1 and CDR2: LNHDA and SQIVND (reference sequence). Trimming removed 4 bases from V and 0 bases from J, with 11 bases in between. In DNA form, the CDR3 reads TGTGCCAGTAGTAATCCAGCCGAGAGCACAGATACGCAGTATTTT. As protein: CASSNPAESTDTQYF.